Below, 26 T cell receptor beta chains from the same sample are listed, as sequenced in a study of blood T cell repertoires in COVID-19. Repertoires were generated with immunoSEQ multiplex PCR, while TCRdb's copy carries only in-frame clones and drops some. The sample lists under 150,000 clones, over 80% occurring once. Specimen: PBMCs or T cells enriched from blood (not recorded which). Receptors were obtained from a middle-aged woman who had recovered from COVID-19.

The chain carries TRBV2 and TRBJ2-7; TRBD1 aligns across 11 bases. The CDR3 extends over 15 amino acids. CDR1 is SNHLY and CDR2 is FYNNEI in the germline V gene. The J segment lost 7 bases and the V segment lost 1 base, leaving 6 bases of the junction unmatched. The CDR3 DNA reads as TGTGCCAGCAGTGAAGTCGGGACAGGGGGTCGAGAGCAGTACTTC. This encodes CASSEVGTGGREQYF. The whole variable domain, remainder taken from reference TRBV2 and TRBJ2-7, is EPEVTQTPSHQVTQMGQEVILRCVPISNHLYFYWYRQILGQKVEFLVSFYNNEISEKSEIFDDQFSVERPDGSNFTLKIRSTKLEDSAMYFCASSEVGTGGREQYFGPGTRLTVT.

The chain employs TRBV11-3 and TRBJ2-3, with 8 bases matching TRBD2. V lost 5 bases and J lost 2; bases outside the gene matches: 6. Germline-derived CDR1 and CDR2 are SGHNT and YENEEA. CDR3 size: 15 residues. The CDR3 loop is CASSPGGPNTDTQYF. The CDR3 nucleotides are TGTGCCAGCAGCCCGGGGGGGCCTAACACAGATACGCAGTATTTT.

V usage is TRBV15 and J usage is TRBJ2-1; 11 positions match TRBD2. CDR1 and CDR2 from the germline V gene are LNHNV and YYDKDF (reference sequence). V shed 6 bases and J 7 bases; nucleotides not matched to a gene: 11. The CDR3 covers 16 residues. The CDR3 loop is CATSGASGRWLNEQFF. The CDR3 DNA reads TGTGCCACCAGTGGAGCTAGCGGGAGGTGGTTGAATGAGCAGTTCTTC.

The genes are TRBV30 and TRBJ1-5, with TRBD1 matching over 12 bases. CDR1 GTSNPN and CDR2 SVGIG come from the germline V gene (reference sequence). The CDR3 runs 16 residues. The V and J ends lost 2 bases and 7 bases, in that order; junction bases with no gene match: 9. The CDR3 DNA reads TGTGCCTGGAGTCACTCGGGACAGGGGGCCTGGCAGCCCCAGCATTTT. This translates into CAWSHSGQGAWQPQHF.

The gene calls are TRBV24-1 and TRBJ2-7, with TRBD1 matching over 9 bases. V lost 4 bases to trimming and J lost 6 bases; unmatched junction nucleotides: 6. Looked up from germline, CDR1 is KGHDR and CDR2 is SFDVKD. CDR3 size: 14 residues. CDR3 sequence reads: CATSERQGETEQYF. In nucleotides, the CDR3 is TGTGCCACCAGTGAAAGACAGGGGGAGACCGAGCAGTACTTC.

This chain links TRBV30 with TRBJ1-1; the D gene is possibly TRBD1 (6 bases). Trimming shortened V by 2 bases and J by 1 base, and 11 bases separated the two germline ends. This CDR3 is 14 amino acids long. Per the germline V gene, CDR1 is GTSNPN and CDR2 is SVGIG (reference sequence). The CDR3 DNA reads as TGTGCCTGGAGTCCCGGACAGCCGAACACTGAAGCTTTCTTT. Protein: CAWSPGQPNTEAFF.

This chain joins TRBV9 and TRBJ1-2; 7 bases are a match to TRBD1. CDR1 SGDLS and CDR2 YYNGEE come from the germline V gene. J lost 0 bases, V lost 3 bases, and 5 bases had no gene match. CDR3 length equals 15 residues. The CDR3 region is CASSATGASNYGYTF. The CDR3 bases are TGTGCCAGCAGCGCTACAGGGGCCTCTAACTATGGCTACACCTTC.

This clone was seen a single time. CDR3 protein: CASKDYGGPNQPQHF. The DNA for the CDR3 is TGTGCCAGTAAAGATTACGGGGGGCCCAATCAGCCCCAGCATTTT. V is TRBV19 and J is TRBJ1-5; the D gene is possibly TRBD1 (6 bases). The germline gives CDR1 LNHDA, CDR2 SQIVND (reference sequence). V lost 7 bases and J lost 3, with 16 bases in between. The CDR3 covers 15 residues.

This clone was seen more than once but under ten times. The V and J genes are TRBV21-1 and TRBJ2-7; the table's TRBD1 call for D was not verified on the DNA. TRBV21-1 is designated a pseudogene. This CDR3 contains 12 residues. The CDR3 sequence is CASSRTRYEQYF. The CDR3 region has the DNA TGTGCCAGCAGCAGGACAAGATACGAGCAGTACTTC.

This chain links TRBV12-3 or TRBV12-4 with TRBJ1-2; 7 positions agree with TRBD1. This CDR3 has 13 residues. V shed 4 bases and J 8 bases; nucleotides not matched to a gene: 7. The CDR3 here is CASSSWTGGGYTF. The CDR3 nucleotides read TGTGCCAGCAGTTCCTGGACAGGAGGGGGCTACACCTTC.

The chain employs TRBV6-1 and TRBJ1-1; D is unresolved. Per the germline V gene, CDR1 is MNHNS and CDR2 is SASEGT. The V end lost 0 bases, the J end lost 3 bases, and 11 bases lay between the germline ends. The CDR3 is 15 amino acids. In DNA form, the CDR3 reads TGTGCCAGCAGTGAAGCGACAAGCGGCGACACTGAAGCTTTCTTT. Translated: CASSEATSGDTEAFF.

The chain joins TRBV7-8 to TRBJ2-2, with 7 bases lining up with TRBD2. CDR1 and CDR2 (germline): SGHVS, FQNEAQ. J was trimmed by 7 bases and V by 5 bases; bases with no gene match: 10. This CDR3 has 15 residues. This chain's CDR3 is CASSPVGGSGGELFF. In nucleotides, the CDR3 is TGTGCCAGCAGCCCCGTCGGGGGGTCGGGCGGGGAGCTGTTTTTT.

This chain uses TRBV5-5 with TRBJ1-4, with 9 positions matching TRBD1. CDR3 size: 17 residues. J was trimmed by 5 bases and V by 0 bases; bases with no gene match: 8. CDR1 is SGHKS, CDR2 YYEKEE, per germline (reference sequence). Written as DNA, the CDR3 is TGTGCCAGCAGCTTGGTTCCTACGACAGGGGGAAATGAAAAACTGTTTTTT. Its translation: CASSLVPTTGGNEKLFF.

This chain joins TRBV7-6 and TRBJ2-2; 9 bases align to TRBD1. V dropped 1 base and J dropped 5; count of bases not matched to a gene: 2. The CDR3 runs 15 residues. From germline, CDR1 is SGHVS and CDR2 FNYEAQ. The CDR3 nucleotides are TGTGCCAGCAGCTTAGGGGACAGGGCAACCGGGGAGCTGTTTTTT. Residues: CASSLGDRATGELFF. Full variable domain (missing parts from reference TRBV7-6 and TRBJ2-2): GAGVSQSPRYKVTKRGQDVALRCDPISGHVSLYWYRQALGQGPEFLTYFNYEAQQDKSGLPNDRFSAERPEGSISTLTIQRTEQRDSAMYRCASSLGDRATGELFFGEGSRLTVL.

This chain connects TRBV7-9 to TRBJ2-1; D perhaps matches TRBD2 (5 bases). The germline CDR1 and CDR2 sequences are SEHNR and FQNEAQ (reference sequence). The CDR3 contains 13 residues. Trimming cost V 0 bases and J 9 bases, with 9 bases left between them. This CDR3 is CASSLASGSEQFF. For the CDR3, the DNA is TGTGCCAGCAGCTTAGCTTCGGGGAGTGAGCAGTTCTTC.

The chain links TRBV7-9 to TRBJ1-2; no firm D call. V was cut by 4 bases and J by 3 bases, with 15 bases left in between. The CDR3 has 15 amino acids. Germline CDR1 SEHNR, CDR2 FQNEAQ (reference sequence). CDR3 sequence (DNA): TGTGCCAGCAGCTCCCCACCGGGGATTGACTATGGCTACACCTTC. Residues: CASSSPPGIDYGYTF.

The chain carries TRBV2 and TRBJ2-7, with 7 bases lining up with TRBD1. This CDR3 is 18 amino acids long. Germline lookup yields CDR1 SNHLY and CDR2 FYNNEI. Unmatched junction bases numbered 21, after V lost 5 bases and J lost 5 bases. The CDR3 is CASSNGIRPPGGKHEQYF. CDR3 bases: TGTGCCAGCAGTAACGGAATCCGACCCCCAGGGGGTAAGCACGAGCAGTACTTC.

The chain has TRBV6-8 and TRBJ1-1; the D is unclear. There are 14 residues in the CDR3. Between the trimmed V and J ends, which lost 3 bases and 4 bases, there was a span of 12 bases. Germline values: CDR1 MNHGY, CDR2 SAAAGT. The CDR3 bases are TGTGCCAGCAGTTATGGAGGGCTGAGCACTGAAGCTTTCTTT. Its translation is CASSYGGLSTEAFF.

This rearrangement joins TRBV6-1 to TRBJ1-2, with 8 bases fitting TRBD1. The CDR3 spans 14 residues. Germline V gene sequence: CDR1 MNHNS, CDR2 SASEGT. J was trimmed by 0 bases and V by 3 bases; bases with no gene match: 0. The CDR3 region is CASSEDRANYGYTF. CDR3 nucleotides: TGTGCCAGCAGTGAGGACAGGGCTAACTATGGCTACACCTTC.

The genes are TRBV9 and TRBJ2-4; the match to TRBD1 covers 10 bases. This CDR3 has 13 residues. In germline, CDR1 is SGDLS, CDR2 YYNGEE. V dropped 0 bases and J dropped 11; count of bases not matched to a gene: 2. The CDR3 sequence is CASSVGDRGFQYF. DNA for the CDR3: TGTGCCAGCAGCGTAGGGGACAGGGGCTTTCAGTACTTC.

The CDR3 nucleotides are TGTGCCAGCTCACCAAGGACTAGCGGGGGGACTACAAACACCGGGGAGCTGTTTTTT. Translated: CASSPRTSGGTTNTGELFF. The chain recombines TRBV18 with TRBJ2-2, with 14 bases lining up with TRBD2. The V gene's germline CDR1 is KGHSH and CDR2 LQKENI. CDR3 size: 19 residues. V shed 2 bases, J shed 2 bases, and the junction held 7 bases outside the gene matches.

The chain uses TRBV5-8 and TRBJ2-4, with TRBD2 matching 7 bases. CDR3 length: 14 amino acids. CDR1 SGHTS and CDR2 YDEGEE come from the germline V gene. The junction had 4 bases not matched to a gene; V was cut back by 0 bases and J by 7 bases. The CDR3 sequence is CASSLDLGGNIQYF. The CDR3, as DNA: TGTGCCAGCAGCTTGGATCTGGGGGGGAACATTCAGTACTTC.

There are a few counts of this clone. This rearrangement joins TRBV29-1 to TRBJ1-1; D is undetermined. Germline-derived CDR1 and CDR2 are SQVTM and ANQGSEA. The V end was cut by 5 bases, the J end by 0 bases, with 4 bases between. The CDR3 totals 11 residues. CDR3 amino acids: CSVLMNTEAFF. In nucleotides, the CDR3 is TGCAGCGTTCTTATGAACACTGAAGCTTTCTTT.

The rearrangement joins TRBV9 to TRBJ1-2, with TRBD1 matching over 7 bases. The trim removed 0 bases at V and 2 bases at J, leaving 1 base unmatched. The CDR3 sequence is 14 residues long. Per germline, CDR1 SGDLS and CDR2 YYNGEE. The CDR3 loop is CASSVEGQNYGYTF. CDR3 bases: TGTGCCAGCAGCGTAGAGGGACAGAACTATGGCTACACCTTC.

The chain joins TRBV30 to TRBJ1-6, with a possible D match to TRBD1 (5 bases). V was cut by 0 bases and J by 7 bases, with 13 bases left in between. CDR1 is GTSNPN and CDR2 is SVGIG in the germline V gene (reference sequence). The CDR3 is 15 amino acids. Here the CDR3 reads CAWSVGTGVNSPLHF. In DNA, the CDR3 is TGTGCCTGGAGTGTCGGGACGGGAGTAAATTCACCCCTCCACTTT.

The chain combines TRBV11-3 with TRBJ2-1, with D hard to call. Trimming cost V 1 base and J 2 bases, with 9 bases left between them. Germline loops: CDR1 SGHNT, CDR2 YENEEA. CDR3 length equals 15 residues. CDR3 protein: CASSLGGATYNEQFF. The CDR3 bases are TGTGCCAGCAGCTTAGGTGGAGCAACCTACAATGAGCAGTTCTTC.